The T cell receptor beta chain described here comes from a study of blood T cell repertoires in COVID-19. Here immunoSEQ multiplex PCR was the method, and the copy in TCRdb shows in-frame clones only, minus some. The data contain 80,000 or so clones, 91% of them singletons. Germline lookup yields CDR1 SGHRS and CDR2 YFSETQ. This CDR3 is built from 14 residues. V was pared by 0 bases and J by 7 bases, with 13 bases between. The specimen was peripheral blood. The rearrangement links TRBV5-1 to TRBJ1-2; TRBD1 might be the D (5 bases). This clonotype was sampled from a woman aged 50 to 60 in a cohort sampled during active COVID-19. CDR3 protein: CASSLGIEGLGYTF. The CDR3 DNA reads as TGCGCCAGCAGCTTGGGGATAGAGGGACTTGGCTACACCTTC. The entire variable domain, with the rest obtained from reference TRBV5-1 and TRBJ1-2, is as follows: KAGVTQTPRYLIKTRGQQVTLSCSPISGHRSVSWYQQTPGQGLQFLFEYFSETQRNKGNFPGRFSGRQFSNSRSEMNVSTLELGDSALYLCASSLGIEGLGYTFGSGTRLTVV.